This T cell receptor beta chain is drawn from a study of blood T cells in healthy people across ages. Together with a sample-barcoded 5' primer, a J-beta primer mix was included in a second PCR lasting roughly 6 to 12 cycles. CDR3-containing paired-end reads numbered at least 2.5 million in each sample. Each CDR3 protein is one row after TCRdb ran MiXCR on the 5' RACE reads. In the table there are some 930,000 distinct CDR3 sequences, just under 30% of which are singletons. This CDR3 comprises 18 residues. Germline CDR1 and CDR2: LNHDA and SQIVND (reference sequence). The V end lost 5 bases, the J end lost 0 bases, and 20 bases lay between the germline ends. Separately, the same data were catalogued under a study of T cells of mothers and their children. Per that study: Amplification in the second PCR used the M1S primer, which added sample barcodes and 2-4 random nucleotides.

The sample comprised blood. The chain has TRBV19 and TRBJ2-4; D possibly uses TRBD1 or TRBD2 (6 bases each). The receptor comes from a woman aged 40-49 years in good health. This chain's CDR3 is CASSASRRGQLAKNIQYF. In nucleotides, the CDR3 is TGTGCCAGTAGTGCTAGTCGGCGGGGACAACTAGCCAAAAACATTCAGTACTTC.